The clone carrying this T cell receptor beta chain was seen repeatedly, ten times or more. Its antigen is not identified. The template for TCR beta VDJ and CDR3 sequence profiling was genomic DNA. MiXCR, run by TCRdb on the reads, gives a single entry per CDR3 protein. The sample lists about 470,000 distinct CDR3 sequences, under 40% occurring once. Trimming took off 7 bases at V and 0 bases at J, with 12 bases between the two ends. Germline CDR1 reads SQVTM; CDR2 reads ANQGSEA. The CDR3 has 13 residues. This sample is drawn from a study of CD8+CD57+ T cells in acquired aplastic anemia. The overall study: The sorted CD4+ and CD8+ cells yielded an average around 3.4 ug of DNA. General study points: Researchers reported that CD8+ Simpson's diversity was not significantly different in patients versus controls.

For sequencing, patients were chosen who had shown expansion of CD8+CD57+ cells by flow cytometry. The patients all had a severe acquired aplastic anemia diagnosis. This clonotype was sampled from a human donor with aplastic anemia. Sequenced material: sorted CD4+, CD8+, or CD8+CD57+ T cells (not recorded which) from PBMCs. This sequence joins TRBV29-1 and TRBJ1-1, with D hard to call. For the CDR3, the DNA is TGCAGCGCATCTGGACGGCTGAACACTGAAGCTTTCTTT. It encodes CSASGRLNTEAFF.